This passage covers 32 T cell receptor beta chains from one sample sequenced in a study of blood T cell repertoires in COVID-19. Method: immunoSEQ multiplex PCR; TCRdb's copy keeps in-frame clones and lacks some. This sample has approximately 460,000 clones, with 89% found just once. Sequencing input: peripheral blood. These receptors originate from a man younger than 35 with COVID-19, enrolled during active disease.

V and J are TRBV2 and TRBJ2-7; D possibly corresponds to TRBD1 (5 bases). CDR1 SNHLY and CDR2 FYNNEI come from the germline V gene. With 2 bases removed from V and 2 bases from J, the gap between germline ends came to 7 bases. The length of the CDR3 is 13 residues. CDR3 residues: CASSETGAYEQYF. Here the CDR3 DNA reads TGTGCCAGCAGTGAAACAGGAGCCTACGAGCAGTACTTC. Drawing the rest from reference TRBV2 and TRBJ2-7, the complete variable domain is EPEVTQTPSHQVTQMGQEVILRCVPISNHLYFYWYRQILGQKVEFLVSFYNNEISEKSEIFDDQFSVERPDGSNFTLKIRSTKLEDSAMYFCASSETGAYEQYFGPGTRLTVT.

In DNA form, the CDR3 reads TGTGCCAGCAGCCAGTTCCGAGCGGGGGCACTTTCGGACTATGGCTACACCTTC. This encodes CASSQFRAGALSDYGYTF. This chain joins TRBV5-6 and TRBJ1-2; perhaps TRBD1 as D (6 bases). With 4 bases removed from V and 3 bases from J, the gap between germline ends came to 25 bases. Germline V CDR1 and CDR2: SGHDT, YYEEEE. The CDR3 extends over 18 amino acids.

This chain joins TRBV11-3 and TRBJ2-7; TRBD1 aligns across 8 bases. The CDR3 is made up of 15 amino acids. The J segment lost 2 bases and the V segment lost 5 bases, leaving 8 bases of the junction unmatched. The germline gives CDR1 SGHNT, CDR2 YENEEA. The CDR3 protein is CASSEGQGLAYEQYF. The CDR3 DNA sequence: TGTGCCAGCAGCGAAGGACAGGGTTTAGCCTACGAGCAGTACTTC.

The sample holds a few counts of this clone. The chain combines TRBV5-6 with TRBJ2-5; 12 nucleotides line up with TRBD2. Trimming at V came to 4 bases and at J to 5 bases, leaving 9 bases not matched to a gene. The CDR3 is 16 residues long. The germline V gene encodes CDR1 SGHDT and CDR2 YYEEEE. The CDR3 DNA sequence: TGTGCCAGCAGCATGTCTAGCGGGAGGGCCCAGGAGACCCAGTACTTC. Translating gives CASSMSSGRAQETQYF.

CDR3 bases: TGTGCCAGCGGTGCTGGCGGGATAGTTAGCGAGCAGTACTTC. It encodes CASGAGGIVSEQYF. The genes are TRBV2 and TRBJ2-7; possible D gene TRBD2, 6 bases. There are 14 residues in the CDR3. Germline CDR1 SNHLY, CDR2 FYNNEI. V lost 8 bases to trimming and J lost 6 bases, with 20 bases between them.

The chain links TRBV5-4 to TRBJ2-1; D is unresolved. The germline V gene encodes CDR1 SGHNT and CDR2 YYREEE (reference sequence). CDR3 size: 15 residues. V lost 0 bases and J 1 base, leaving 8 bases between the germline ends. CDR3 nucleotide sequence: TGTGCCAGCAGCTTGGCTCTAGATTCCTACAATGAGCAGTTCTTC. It is translated as CASSLALDSYNEQFF.

The chain carries TRBV3-1 (or the pseudogene TRBV3-2) and TRBJ2-2; 9 positions match TRBD2. Trimming took 4 bases from V and 5 from J; bases not matched to a gene: 8. The CDR3 covers 16 residues. Germline V gene lookup returns CDR1 LGHDT and CDR2 YNNKEL (reference sequence). The DNA of the CDR3 is TGTGCCAGCAGCCCCTATCGGACTAGCGTTACCGGGGAGCTGTTTTTT. Translating it yields CASSPYRTSVTGELFF.

This chain joins TRBV20-1 and TRBJ2-7; tentative D call: TRBD2 (6 bases). The CDR3 is 13 residues long. Germline-derived CDR1 and CDR2 are DFQATT and SNEGSKA (reference sequence). The V and J ends lost 3 bases and 2 bases respectively, with 11 bases between them. The CDR3 loop is CSASGPSAYEQYF. CDR3 coding DNA: TGCAGTGCTAGTGGGCCTAGCGCCTACGAGCAGTACTTC.

The CDR3 loop reads CASSPPRLAGHSQRRNEQFF. In DNA form, the CDR3 reads TGTGCCAGCTCACCACCTCGACTAGCGGGTCATAGTCAGAGGAGGAATGAGCAGTTCTTC. The chain combines TRBV18 with TRBJ2-1; TRBD2 matches 10 bases. The CDR3 totals 20 residues. Germline V CDR1 and CDR2: KGHSH, LQKENI. V lost 0 bases and J lost 7; bases outside the gene matches: 18.

This chain's CDR3 is CASSGTASQTYEQYF. DNA for the CDR3: TGTGCCAGCAGTGGAACGGCTAGCCAAACCTACGAGCAGTACTTC. The rearrangement links TRBV2 to TRBJ2-7, with D possibly TRBD2 on 5 matching bases. V was trimmed by 4 bases and J by 2 bases, leaving 15 bases between them. The CDR3 covers 15 residues. The germline gives CDR1 SNHLY, CDR2 FYNNEI.

This clone was detected only once. The chain joins TRBV7-9 to TRBJ2-5, with D possibly matching TRBD1 (7 bases). Trimming removed 0 bases from V and 5 bases from J, with 13 bases in between. The CDR3 is 15 residues long. The germline gives CDR1 SEHNR, CDR2 FQNEAQ (reference sequence). The CDR3 DNA is TGTGCCAGCAGCTTAGCGCAGGGGGGCGGGGAGACCCAGTACTTC. It yields the protein CASSLAQGGGETQYF.

This clone has more than one count but fewer than ten. The chain has TRBV6-5 and TRBJ2-7; 8 bases map to TRBD2. The length of the CDR3 is 14 residues. J gave up 3 bases and V 10 bases, and 11 bases lay outside the gene matches. CDR1 is MNHEY and CDR2 is SVGAGI in the germline V gene. As DNA, the CDR3 is TGTGCCACAGGGCTGGTTGGGACTAGCTACGAGCAGTACTTC. As protein: CATGLVGTSYEQYF.

This CDR3 is CASSLVGQTYEQYF. The CDR3 nucleotides read TGCGCCAGCAGCTTGGTTGGACAGACCTACGAGCAGTACTTC. The J gene is TRBJ2-7, the V gene TRBV5-1; tentative D call: TRBD1 (6 bases). Germline loops: CDR1 SGHRS, CDR2 YFSETQ. The CDR3 length is 14 residues. Trimming took off 0 bases at V and 2 bases at J, with 9 bases between the two ends.

This chain uses TRBV6-1 with TRBJ2-7; 10 bases match TRBD1. Germline CDR1 reads MNHNS; CDR2 reads SASEGT. This CDR3 comprises 17 residues. The J segment lost 4 bases and the V segment lost 4 bases, leaving 13 bases of the junction unmatched. The CDR3 protein is CASSVRPPGQGLYEQYF. DNA for the CDR3: TGTGCCAGCAGTGTCCGTCCCCCGGGACAGGGGCTGTACGAGCAGTACTTC.

V and J are TRBV11-2 and TRBJ1-1, with a weak D call TRBD1 (6 bases). This CDR3 has 12 amino acids. In germline, CDR1 is SGHAT, CDR2 FQNNGV. Trimming left V 5 bases short and J 5 bases short, with 9 bases between. The DNA of the CDR3 is TGTGCCAGCAGCGCCAGGGGTACTGAAGCTTTCTTT. Encoded protein: CASSARGTEAFF.

The chain links TRBV3-1 (or the pseudogene TRBV3-2) to TRBJ2-3; 8 bases map to TRBD2. CDR3 size: 12 residues. Germline V gene data show CDR1 as LGHDT and CDR2 as YNNKEL (reference sequence). V was pared by 3 bases and J by 8 bases, with 1 base of the junction left unmatched. CDR3 amino acids: CASSHSGATQYF. CDR3 DNA sequence: TGTGCCAGCAGCCATAGCGGGGCTACGCAGTATTTT.

The rearrangement uses TRBV19 and TRBJ2-3; TRBD1 aligns across 7 bases. V lost 2 bases to trimming and J lost 5 bases; unmatched junction nucleotides: 16. This CDR3 region has 18 residues. CDR1 and CDR2 (germline): LNHDA, SQIVND (reference sequence). The CDR3 region is CASSINPGLGGSGDTQYF. CDR3 bases: TGTGCCAGTAGTATAAACCCGGGTTTAGGGGGCAGTGGAGATACGCAGTATTTT.

This chain connects TRBV7-3 to TRBJ2-2; TRBD2 aligns across 10 bases. Germline V gene sequence: CDR1 SGHTA, CDR2 FQGTGA. CDR3 size: 16 residues. V trimming: 5 bases; J trimming: 5 bases; junction bases outside the gene matches: 8. The CDR3 nucleotides read TGTGCCAGCAGCCCCCGGACTAGCGGCACGACCGGGGAGCTGTTTTTT. Translated: CASSPRTSGTTGELFF.

The rearrangement joins TRBV30 to TRBJ2-1; 8 bases line up with TRBD2. CDR1 and CDR2 from the germline V gene are GTSNPN and SVGIG (reference sequence). The length of the CDR3 is 14 residues. The J segment lost 1 base and the V segment lost 4 bases, leaving 3 bases of the junction unmatched. The CDR3 spells CAWKRGRSYNEQFF. DNA for the CDR3: TGTGCCTGGAAACGCGGGAGGTCCTACAATGAGCAGTTCTTC.

This rearrangement joins TRBV5-1 to TRBJ2-5, with D perhaps TRBD2 (7 bases). V was shortened by 3 bases and J by 5 bases, with 11 bases between the two germline ends. CDR1 is SGHRS and CDR2 is YFSETQ in the germline V gene. The CDR3 loop spans 13 amino acids. CDR3: CASSSGEGETQYF. The CDR3 DNA is TGCGCCAGCAGCTCAGGGGAGGGGGAGACCCAGTACTTC.

The chain employs TRBV6-6 and TRBJ1-2; unclear D gene. CDR1 MNHNY and CDR2 SVGAGI come from the germline V gene (reference sequence). V was clipped by 2 bases and J by 5 bases, with 9 bases between them. The CDR3 covers 13 residues. CDR3 nucleotide sequence: TGTGCCAGCAGTTACGGTCAGTTTTATGGCTACACCTTC. This codes for CASSYGQFYGYTF.

The chain has TRBV2 and TRBJ2-2; 7 bases map to TRBD2. Per the germline V gene, CDR1 is SNHLY and CDR2 is FYNNEI. The CDR3 loop spans 18 amino acids. The junction had 10 bases not matched to a gene; V was cut back by 2 bases and J by 1 base. The CDR3 loop reads CASSETPRRELNTGELFF. CDR3 nucleotides: TGTGCCAGCAGTGAAACTCCCAGGCGGGAGTTGAACACCGGGGAGCTGTTTTTT.

V usage is TRBV19 and J usage is TRBJ2-7; tentatively, D is TRBD2 (5 bases). There are 14 residues in the CDR3. Trimming removed 4 bases at V and 1 base at J, with 11 bases between. Germline V CDR1 and CDR2: LNHDA, SQIVND (reference sequence). Here the CDR3 DNA reads TGTGCCAGTAGTAATTACGGAGGTTCCTACGAGCAGTACTTC. Its translation is CASSNYGGSYEQYF.

This clone came up once. The rearrangement joins TRBV5-8 to TRBJ1-1, with TRBD1 matching over 8 bases. This CDR3 comprises 16 residues. Germline V lookup: CDR1 SGHTS, CDR2 YDEGEE. The V segment lost 3 bases and the J segment 0 bases; nucleotides outside the gene matches: 7. CDR3 bases: TGTGCCAGCAGCTCCGGGACAGGTAATATGAACACTGAAGCTTTCTTT. Protein sequence: CASSSGTGNMNTEAFF.

Notes on this clone: The same CDR3 can be traced to other DNA sequences in this sample. Here the CDR3 DNA reads TGTGCCAGCAGTGAGTCCGGGGTCCAGCCCCAGCATTTT. This encodes CASSESGVQPQHF. The gene calls are TRBV6-1 and TRBJ1-5; the D is unclear. Germline V gives CDR1 MNHNS, CDR2 SASEGT. The CDR3 loop spans 13 amino acids. The V end lost 3 bases, the J end lost 7 bases, and 10 bases lay between the germline ends.

This chain links TRBV10-1 with TRBJ2-1; D is uncertain. The CDR3 contains 17 residues. Trimming removed 0 bases from V and 4 bases from J, with 16 bases in between. From germline, CDR1 is WNHNN and CDR2 SYGVQD (reference sequence). This CDR3 reads CASSESVRLLRYNEQFF. The CDR3 nucleotides read TGCGCCAGCAGTGAGTCGGTGAGATTGCTAAGATACAATGAGCAGTTCTTC.

The V call is TRBV5-1, the J call TRBJ2-5; D not certain. Trimming pared 2 bases from V and 3 bases from J, leaving 5 bases between. Germline lookup yields CDR1 SGHRS and CDR2 YFSETQ. This CDR3 contains 12 residues. In DNA form, the CDR3 reads TGCGCCAGCAGCTTAGGAGAAGAGACCCAGTACTTC. It translates to CASSLGEETQYF.

The chain joins TRBV5-6 to TRBJ1-2, with D tentatively TRBD1 (5 bases). Germline V lookup: CDR1 SGHDT, CDR2 YYEEEE. The CDR3 is made up of 15 amino acids. V lost 3 bases, J lost 5 bases, and 17 bases lay in between. In DNA, the CDR3 is TGTGCCAGCAGCTCGTCGACAGAGAACTCTTATGGCTACACCTTC. Residues: CASSSSTENSYGYTF.

Only one count was recorded for this clone. The chain links TRBV19 to TRBJ1-5; 7 bases agree with TRBD1. V shed 9 bases and J 3 bases; nucleotides not matched to a gene: 14. This CDR3 is 16 amino acids long. CDR1 LNHDA and CDR2 SQIVND come from the germline V gene (reference sequence). The CDR3 loop reads CASRPAHRGDNQPQHF. DNA of the CDR3: TGTGCCAGCCGTCCCGCGCACAGGGGAGACAATCAGCCCCAGCATTTT. The complete variable domain, with remaining parts taken from reference TRBV19 and TRBJ1-5, reads DGGITQSPKYLFRKEGQNVTLSCEQNLNHDAMYWYRQDPGQGLRLIYYSQIVNDFQKGDIAEGYSVSREKKESFPLTVTSAQKNPTAFYLCASRPAHRGDNQPQHFGDGTRLSIL.

There are a few counts of this clone. The gene calls are TRBV6-5 and TRBJ1-6, with 7 bases matching TRBD1. CDR3 size: 15 residues. Germline-derived CDR1 and CDR2 are MNHEY and SVGAGI. Losses at the gene ends were 1 base for V and 7 bases for J; bases not matched to a gene: 4. Here the CDR3 DNA reads TGTGCCAGCAGTTACTGGGACAGCCCCAATTCACCCCTCCACTTT. Translated, it gives CASSYWDSPNSPLHF.

This rearrangement joins TRBV24-1 to TRBJ1-5, with unresolved D. This CDR3 has 14 amino acids. Looked up from germline, CDR1 is KGHDR and CDR2 is SFDVKD. The ends were cut back, 4 bases at V and 0 bases at J, with 6 bases in the middle. The CDR3 sequence is CATSEGVSNQPQHF. DNA for the CDR3: TGTGCCACCAGTGAGGGAGTTAGCAATCAGCCCCAGCATTTT.

This clone was found a few times. The rearrangement links TRBV7-9 to TRBJ2-2; D is unclear. Germline V lookup: CDR1 SEHNR, CDR2 FQNEAQ (reference sequence). The CDR3 runs to 11 residues. V lost 7 bases to trimming and J lost 6 bases, with 6 bases between them. CDR3 sequence reads: CASTEPGELFF. CDR3 DNA: TGTGCCAGCACAGAGCCCGGGGAGCTGTTTTTT.